This T cell receptor beta chain was retrieved from a study of chemoradiotherapy in HPV16-positive cancers. TCRdb keeps only in-frame clones here, not all; method: immunoSEQ multiplex PCR. The sample has around 9,000 clones, 65% to 75% seen once. The CDR3 runs 12 residues. Germline loops: CDR1 MNHNY, CDR2 SVGAGI (reference sequence). Trimming stripped 4 bases from V and 3 bases from J, with 6 bases between. The sequence was collected from a human donor with HPV-associated anogenital cancer. This chain links TRBV6-6 with TRBJ2-5, with unresolved D. Material: tumor tissue, obtained from a patient who underwent chemoradiotherapy. CDR3 in amino acids: CASSFFEETQYF. In DNA form, the CDR3 reads TGTGCCAGCAGTTTCTTCGAAGAGACCCAGTACTTC.